One and the same sample provided the 14 T cell receptor beta chains below, sequenced in a study of monozygotic twins with inflammatory bowel disease. TCRdb reanalyzed the 5' RACE reads and collapses them to one entry per CDR3 protein, without DNA. This table lists around 380,000 distinct CDR3 sequences. The sequenced material came from blood. Receptors originate from a human donor with ulcerative colitis or Crohn's disease, or a healthy co-twin of an affected twin (not recorded which).

The rearrangement joins TRBV24-1 to TRBJ2-3; TCRdb gives TRBD2 as the D gene, but with no DNA this cannot be confirmed. The CDR3 sequence is 16 residues long. The germline CDR1 and CDR2 sequences are KGHDR and SFDVKD. CDR3 protein: CATSDAGTSSTDTQYF.

This rearrangement joins TRBV5-4 to TRBJ1-1; the D call from TCRdb, TRBD1, cannot be confirmed without DNA. Germline loops: CDR1 SGHNT, CDR2 YYREEE (reference sequence). This CDR3 is 14 amino acids long. The CDR3 protein is CASRLTGQNTEAFF.

The rearrangement uses TRBV27 and TRBJ1-2; TCRdb reports TRBD1, a call that lacks DNA to check it against. This CDR3 is 15 amino acids long. The germline V gene has CDR1 MNHEY and CDR2 SMNVEV (reference sequence). The CDR3 protein is CASSLLGQGASGYTF.

This chain links TRBV7-9 with TRBJ2-1. The CDR3 length is 15 residues. Germline values: CDR1 SEHNR, CDR2 FQNEAQ (reference sequence). The CDR3 sequence: CASMAAFGRDNEQFF.

V usage is TRBV18 and J usage is TRBJ1-3; TCRdb's D gene call, TRBD1, goes unchecked for lack of DNA. The V gene's germline CDR1 is KGHSH and CDR2 LQKENI. CDR3 length equals 17 residues. The CDR3 here is CASSPFTTVPSGNTIYF.

V is TRBV7-2 and J is TRBJ2-5; TCRdb calls TRBD2, which cannot be checked without DNA. The CDR3 runs to 14 residues. Germline V gives CDR1 SGHTA, CDR2 FQGNSA. This chain's CDR3 is CASNFPGRVETQYF.

The chain recombines TRBV20-1 with TRBJ1-5; with no DNA, the TCRdb D assignment of TRBD1 cannot be verified. The CDR3 has 17 amino acids. The germline CDR1 and CDR2 sequences are DFQATT and SNEGSKA (reference sequence). The CDR3 spells CSARVQDRGLGNQPQHF.

The rearrangement joins TRBV4-2 to TRBJ2-2; TCRdb proposes TRBD1, but this gene call is untestable without DNA. CDR1 is LGHNA, CDR2 YNFKEQ, per germline. The CDR3 is 16 amino acids. The CDR3 protein is CASSNLSMGRGGELFF.

V gene TRBV6-5 combines with J gene TRBJ1-2. There are 18 residues in the CDR3. CDR1 and CDR2 (germline): MNHEY, SVGAGI. The CDR3 reads CASSYSLVRGGSNYGYTF.

The chain carries TRBV3-1 and TRBJ2-1; the TCRdb call, TRBD2, lacks DNA for checking. The germline V gene encodes CDR1 LGHDT and CDR2 YNNKEL (reference sequence). The CDR3 totals 22 residues. The CDR3: CASSQEGGPGLHLTSSYNEQFF.

J is TRBJ1-1 and V is TRBV11-2; the TCRdb call, TRBD1, lacks DNA for checking. The CDR3 sequence is 15 residues long. Germline lookup yields CDR1 SGHAT and CDR2 FQNNGV. Here the CDR3 reads CASSLYRGSSTEAFF.

V is TRBV18 and J is TRBJ2-7; absent DNA, TCRdb's TRBD1 call cannot be checked. Germline CDR1 is KGHSH and CDR2 is LQKENI. CDR3 length equals 14 residues. The CDR3 sequence is CASSPVPGPGEQYF. Using reference TRBV18 and TRBJ2-7 for the parts outside the CDR3, the full variable domain is NAGVMQNPRHLVRRRGQEARLRCSPMKGHSHVYWYRQLPEEGLKFMVYLQKENIIDESGMPKERFSAEFPKEGPSILRIQQVVRGDSAAYFCASSPVPGPGEQYFGPGTRLTVT.

The chain has TRBV18 and TRBJ2-5; the TCRdb D gene call, TRBD1, has no DNA to confirm it. The CDR3 has 12 residues. Germline V gene data show CDR1 as KGHSH and CDR2 as LQKENI. The CDR3 region is CASSPQGETQYF.

CDR3 region: CAISDRTGNTEAFF. The chain joins TRBV10-3 to TRBJ1-1. CDR3 size: 14 residues. Germline V CDR1 and CDR2: ENHRY, SYGVKD.